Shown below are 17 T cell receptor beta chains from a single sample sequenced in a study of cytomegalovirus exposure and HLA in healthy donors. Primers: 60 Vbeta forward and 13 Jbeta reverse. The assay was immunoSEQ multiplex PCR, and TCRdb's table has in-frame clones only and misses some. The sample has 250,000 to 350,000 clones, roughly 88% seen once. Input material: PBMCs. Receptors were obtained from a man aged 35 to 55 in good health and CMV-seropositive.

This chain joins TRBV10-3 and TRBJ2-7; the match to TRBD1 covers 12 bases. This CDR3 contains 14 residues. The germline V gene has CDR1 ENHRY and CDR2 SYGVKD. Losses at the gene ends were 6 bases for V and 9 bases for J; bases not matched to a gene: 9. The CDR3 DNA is TGTGCCATCAGCAACGGGACAGGGGGCTTCGGGCAGTACTTC. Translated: CAISNGTGGFGQYF.

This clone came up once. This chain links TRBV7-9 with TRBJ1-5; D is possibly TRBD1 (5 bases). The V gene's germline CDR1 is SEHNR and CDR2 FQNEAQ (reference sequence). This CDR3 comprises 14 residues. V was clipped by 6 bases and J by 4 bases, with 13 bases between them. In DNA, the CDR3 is TGTGCCAGCAGTTTGGGGCCAGGGAATCAGCCCCAGCATTTT. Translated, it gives CASSLGPGNQPQHF.

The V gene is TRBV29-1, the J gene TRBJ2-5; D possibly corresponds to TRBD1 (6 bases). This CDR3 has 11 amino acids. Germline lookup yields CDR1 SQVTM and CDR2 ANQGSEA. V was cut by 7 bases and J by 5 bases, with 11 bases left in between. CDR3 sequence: CSAQGYETQYF. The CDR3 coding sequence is TGCAGCGCTCAGGGGTACGAGACCCAGTACTTC.

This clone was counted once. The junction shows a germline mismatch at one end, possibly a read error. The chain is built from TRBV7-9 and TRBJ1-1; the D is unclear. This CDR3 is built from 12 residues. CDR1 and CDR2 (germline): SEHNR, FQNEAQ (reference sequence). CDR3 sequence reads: CSSSLVREEAFF. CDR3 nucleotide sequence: TGTTCCAGCAGCTTAGTACGGGAGGAAGCTTTCTTT.

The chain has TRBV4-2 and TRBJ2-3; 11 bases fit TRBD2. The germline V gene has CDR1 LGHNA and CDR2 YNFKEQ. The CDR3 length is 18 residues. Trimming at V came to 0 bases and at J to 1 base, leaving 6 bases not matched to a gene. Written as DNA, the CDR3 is TGTGCCAGCAGCCAAGAACTAGCGGGAGTTCCGGGCACAGATACGCAGTATTTT. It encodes CASSQELAGVPGTDTQYF.

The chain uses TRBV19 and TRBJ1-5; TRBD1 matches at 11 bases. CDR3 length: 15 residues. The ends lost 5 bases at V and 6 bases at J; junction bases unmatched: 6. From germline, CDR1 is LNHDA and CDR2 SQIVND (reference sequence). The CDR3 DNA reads TGTGCCAGTAGTCAGCCGGGACAGGGGGTTCAGCCCCAGCATTTT. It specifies CASSQPGQGVQPQHF.

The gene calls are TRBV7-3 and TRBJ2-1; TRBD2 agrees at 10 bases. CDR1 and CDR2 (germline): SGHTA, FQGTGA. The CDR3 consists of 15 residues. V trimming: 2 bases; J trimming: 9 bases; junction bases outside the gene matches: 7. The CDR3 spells CASSLQLAGPVEQFF. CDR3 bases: TGTGCCAGCAGCTTACAACTAGCGGGACCCGTTGAGCAGTTCTTC.

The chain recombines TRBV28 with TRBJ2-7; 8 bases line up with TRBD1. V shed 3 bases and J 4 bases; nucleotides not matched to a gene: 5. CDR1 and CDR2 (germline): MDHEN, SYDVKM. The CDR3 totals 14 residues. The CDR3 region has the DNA TGTGCCAGCAGTTTTTACAGGGGGGAATACGAGCAGTACTTC. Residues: CASSFYRGEYEQYF.

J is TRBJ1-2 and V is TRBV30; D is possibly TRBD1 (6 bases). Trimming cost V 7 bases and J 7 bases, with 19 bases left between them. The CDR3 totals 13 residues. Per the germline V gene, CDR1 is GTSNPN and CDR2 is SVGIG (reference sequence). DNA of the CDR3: TGTGCCTTTGGATCTCAGGGGTACGGTGGCTACACCTTC. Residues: CAFGSQGYGGYTF.

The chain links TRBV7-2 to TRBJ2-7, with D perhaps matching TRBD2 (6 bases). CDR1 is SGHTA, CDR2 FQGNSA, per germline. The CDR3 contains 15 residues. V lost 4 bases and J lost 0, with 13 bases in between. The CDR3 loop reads CASSYFAGSSYEQYF. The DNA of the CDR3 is TGTGCCAGCAGCTATTTCGCGGGATCCTCCTACGAGCAGTACTTC. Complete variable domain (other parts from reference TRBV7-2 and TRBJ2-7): GAGVSQSPSNKVTEKGKDVELRCDPISGHTALYWYRQSLGQGLEFLIYFQGNSAPDKSGLPSDRFSAERTGGSVSTLTIQRTQQEDSAVYLCASSYFAGSSYEQYFGPGTRLTVT.

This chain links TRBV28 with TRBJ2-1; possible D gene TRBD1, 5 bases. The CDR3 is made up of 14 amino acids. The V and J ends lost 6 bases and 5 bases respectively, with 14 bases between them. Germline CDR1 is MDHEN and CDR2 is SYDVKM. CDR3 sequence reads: CASSPFTQDNEQFF. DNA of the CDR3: TGTGCCAGCAGCCCTTTTACACAGGACAATGAGCAGTTCTTC.

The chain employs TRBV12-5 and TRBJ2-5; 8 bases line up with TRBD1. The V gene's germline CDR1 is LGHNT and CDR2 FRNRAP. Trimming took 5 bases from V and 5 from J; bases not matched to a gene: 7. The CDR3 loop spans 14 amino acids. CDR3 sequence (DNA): TGTGCTAGTGGTCAGGACAGGGTAGAGGAGACCCAGTACTTC. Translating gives CASGQDRVEETQYF.

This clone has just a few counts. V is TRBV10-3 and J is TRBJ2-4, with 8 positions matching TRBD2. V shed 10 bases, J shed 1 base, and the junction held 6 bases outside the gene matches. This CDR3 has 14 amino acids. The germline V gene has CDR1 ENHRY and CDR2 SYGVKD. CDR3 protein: CATSGSGAKNIQYF. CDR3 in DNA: TGTGCCACGAGCGGGAGTGGGGCCAAAAACATTCAGTACTTC.

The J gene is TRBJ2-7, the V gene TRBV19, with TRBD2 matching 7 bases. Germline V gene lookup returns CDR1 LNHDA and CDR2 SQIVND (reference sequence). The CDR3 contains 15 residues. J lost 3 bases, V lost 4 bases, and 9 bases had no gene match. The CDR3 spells CASSTQRGGGYEQYF. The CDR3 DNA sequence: TGTGCCAGTAGTACCCAGCGGGGCGGGGGCTACGAGCAGTACTTC.

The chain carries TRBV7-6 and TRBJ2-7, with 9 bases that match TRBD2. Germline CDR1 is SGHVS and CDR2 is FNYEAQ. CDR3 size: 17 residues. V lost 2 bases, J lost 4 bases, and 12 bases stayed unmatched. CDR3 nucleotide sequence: TGTGCCAGCAGCTTAAAAGGGACGGGACTAGCAATATACGAGCAGTACTTC. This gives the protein CASSLKGTGLAIYEQYF.

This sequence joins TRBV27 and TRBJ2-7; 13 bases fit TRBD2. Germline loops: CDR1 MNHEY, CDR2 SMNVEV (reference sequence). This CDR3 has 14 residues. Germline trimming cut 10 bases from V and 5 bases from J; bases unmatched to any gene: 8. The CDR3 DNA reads TGTGCCACAGGGACTAGCGGGATTTCCCACGAGCAGTACTTC. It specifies CATGTSGISHEQYF.

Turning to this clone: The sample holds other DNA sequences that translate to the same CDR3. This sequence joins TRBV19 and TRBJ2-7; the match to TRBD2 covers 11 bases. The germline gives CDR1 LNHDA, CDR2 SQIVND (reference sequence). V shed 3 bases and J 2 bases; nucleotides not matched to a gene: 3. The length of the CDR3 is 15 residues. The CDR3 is CASSIGSGRAYEQYF. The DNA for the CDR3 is TGTGCCAGTAGTATCGGTAGCGGGAGGGCCTACGAGCAGTACTTC.